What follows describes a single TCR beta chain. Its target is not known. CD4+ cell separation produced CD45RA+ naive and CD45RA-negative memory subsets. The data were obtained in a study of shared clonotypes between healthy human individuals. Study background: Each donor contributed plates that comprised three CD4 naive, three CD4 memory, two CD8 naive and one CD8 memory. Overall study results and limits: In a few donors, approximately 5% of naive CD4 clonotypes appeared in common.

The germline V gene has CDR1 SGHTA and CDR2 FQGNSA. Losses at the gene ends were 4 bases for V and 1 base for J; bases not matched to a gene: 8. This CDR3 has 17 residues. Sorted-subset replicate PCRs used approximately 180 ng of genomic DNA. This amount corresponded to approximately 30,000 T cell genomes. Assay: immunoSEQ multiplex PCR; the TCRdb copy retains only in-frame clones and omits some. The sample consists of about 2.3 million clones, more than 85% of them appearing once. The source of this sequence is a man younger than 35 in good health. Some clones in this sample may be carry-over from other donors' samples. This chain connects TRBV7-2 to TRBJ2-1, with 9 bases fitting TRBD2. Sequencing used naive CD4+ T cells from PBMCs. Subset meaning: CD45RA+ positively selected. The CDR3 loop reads CASSSQREAGSYNEQFF. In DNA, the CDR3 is TGTGCCAGCAGCTCCCAGCGGGAGGCTGGGTCCTACAATGAGCAGTTCTTC.